These T cell receptor beta chains were read from a single sample in a study of cytomegalovirus exposure and HLA in healthy donors. Using immunoSEQ multiplex PCR, the repertoire was profiled, and TCRdb retains in-frame clones only, with some absent. Of about 120,000 clones listed, about 85% were seen once; the top ten hold 2.1%. The sequencing sample was made of PBMCs. The origin of the receptors is a woman in her 30s in good health and CMV-seronegative. CDR3s leave out the opening cysteine and the closing phenylalanine or tryptophan. D genes are given only for firm matches. Only part of the rows carry a size: once, few, many, or a class if the clone is expanded.

CDR3 protein | V gene | D gene | clone size
ASSWGGETQY | TRBV6-6 | TRBD2 | -
ASRGQGGTGELF | TRBV6-4 | TRBD1 | -
ASSLLPGGGTEAF | TRBV7-2 | TRBD1 | -
ASSPYRGTGSYGYT | TRBV7-2 | TRBD1 | -
ASSPGHLNTYNEQF | TRBV5-1 | - | -
ASSLVSPETQY | TRBV5-1 | - | -
ASSNAGTGFYGYT | TRBV14 | TRBD1 | -
ASSLPPSPGLDGNEQF | TRBV5-4 | TRBD2 | -
ASAGQISYEQY | TRBV7-2 | - | -
ASSRHDSYEQY | TRBV6-6 | - | -
ASSPAGNSYEQY | TRBV7-6 | TRBD2 | -
AWRLQGPGEKLF | TRBV30 | TRBD1 | -
ASSKALQGSNTGELF | TRBV19 | - | -
ASSQDKDTGSRRLNEKLF | TRBV4-1 | - | -
ASSQDNRGGDTQY | TRBV14 | - | -
ASSQDRDGQPQH | TRBV4-2 | - | -
ASSLRLNTGELF | TRBV7-2 | - | -
ASSSLQGRDQPQH | TRBV5-6 | - | -
ASSYAGTYEQY | TRBV7-2 | - | -
ASIGPNLGLAGGQTYNEQF | TRBV13 | TRBD2 | once
ASSFTLSSYEQY | TRBV19 | - | -
ASSLRPSGRGEQF | TRBV7-2 | TRBD2 | once
ASSQARANTGELF | TRBV2 | - | -
ASSLVSGGSDTQY | TRBV7-2 | TRBD2 | -
ASSKRGAPGYT | TRBV21-1 | - | -
ASSPERPALNYEQY | TRBV11-2 | - | once
ASSYSVGVDYGYT | TRBV6-6 | - | -
ASSLFQGPRFSTDTQY | TRBV5-6 | - | -
ASSARDKNSPLH | TRBV9 | - | -
ASSIDFWDSSYEQY | TRBV19 | TRBD1 | -
ASEGQGRGGNQPQH | TRBV2 | TRBD1 | -
ASSVGPSGGDEQY | TRBV9 | TRBD2 | -
SVSPYNEQF | TRBV29-1 | - | -
ASSLVALNTEAF | TRBV5-1 | - | -
ASSRDSYEQY | TRBV5-1 | - | -
ASSLEQADSRKLF | TRBV5-1 | - | -
ASSSFFSVNQPQH | TRBV5-6 | - | -
ASSVMRNTGELF | TRBV2 | - | once
ASGSGQGNTGELF | TRBV10-1 | TRBD1 | once
ASSLTSGGSRGEQY | TRBV27 | - | few
ATLGGPNQETQY | TRBV18 | - | -
ASSLTGADYEQY | TRBV27 | TRBD1 | -
ASRGQFNQPQH | TRBV6-1 | TRBD1 | -
ASSDSGTGRNTIY | TRBV2 | TRBD1 | -
ASSSDRGLGGYT | TRBV2 | TRBD1 | -
ATSGGYNEKLF | TRBV10-3 | TRBD1 | -
ASRPTGVEYGYT | TRBV5-1 | TRBD1 | -
ASSRRDRGWWETQY | TRBV14 | TRBD1 | -
ASRWEGRSNQPQH | TRBV19 | - | -
ASSSSNYGYT | TRBV2 | - | -
ASTGGRTGGEKLF | TRBV2 | TRBD1 | once
ASSYRVVYEQY | TRBV7-8 | - | -
ASSIETSGGAIEQF | TRBV5-1 | TRBD2 | -
ASTPDRASYNEQF | TRBV10-2 | TRBD1 | -